These T cell receptor beta chains were read from a single sample in a study of spatial heterogeneity in lung cancer. TCRdb reanalysed the 5' RACE reads using MiXCR and keeps one entry per CDR3 protein. The table has about 52,000 distinct CDR3 sequences, less than 9% seen once. The specimen was PBMCs, collected at surgery. These receptors originate from a female donor with early-stage non-small cell lung cancer. The CDR3 runs from the conserved cysteine through the conserved F or W. D genes are given only for firm matches. Not every row has a clone size; where given, it reads once, few, many or a size class.

j_call clone_size d_call v_call cdr3_aa cdr3_nt
TRBJ1-2 many - TRBV7-2 CASSLARSPGGYTF TGTGCCAGCAGCTTAGCCCGGTCCCCAGGGGGCTACACCTTC
TRBJ2-4 many - TRBV5-8 CASSLFATIQYF TGTGCCAGCAGCTTGTTCGCGACCATTCAGTACTTC
TRBJ2-4 - - TRBV3-1 CASSQGDITVAKNIQYF TGTGCCAGCAGCCAGGGGGACATAACTGTAGCCAAAAACATTCAGTACTTC
TRBJ1-1 - - TRBV12-5 CASGLVTGLRTEAFF TGTGCTAGTGGTTTGGTAACGGGGTTGAGGACTGAAGCTTTCTTT
TRBJ2-1 - - TRBV20-1 CSARDRGYNEQFF TGCAGTGCTAGAGATCGGGGGTACAATGAGCAGTTCTTC
TRBJ1-6 few TRBD1 TRBV6-5 CASSSGQLNSPLHF TGTGCCAGCAGTTCGGGACAGCTTAATTCACCCCTCCACTTT
TRBJ2-2 many - TRBV29-1 CSFAGNTGELFF TGCAGCTTTGCAGGGAACACCGGGGAGCTGTTTTTT
TRBJ2-5 - TRBD1 TRBV24-1 CATSKGQGVGGETQYF TGTGCCACCAGTAAAGGGCAGGGGGTTGGAGGAGAGACCCAGTACTTC
TRBJ2-5 many TRBD2 TRBV5-1 CASSISGGARETQYF TGCGCCAGCAGCATATCCGGGGGGGCCCGGGAGACCCAGTACTTC
TRBJ1-1 - TRBD1 TRBV6-5 CASSYGTGRDTEAFF TGTGCCAGCAGTTACGGGACAGGGAGAGACACTGAAGCTTTCTTT
TRBJ1-2 many - TRBV28 CASSFGNHGYTF TGTGCCAGCAGTTTCGGGAATCATGGCTACACCTTC
TRBJ2-7 many - TRBV6-5 CASTKYPGNAYEQYF TGTGCCAGCACCAAGTACCCGGGGAATGCCTACGAGCAGTACTTC
TRBJ2-5 many TRBD1 TRBV4-2 CASSLRTGRGYQETQYF TGTGCCAGCAGTCTTCGGACAGGAAGGGGGTACCAAGAGACCCAGTACTTC
TRBJ1-4 many - TRBV3-1 CASSQEMWTNEKLFF TGTGCCAGCAGCCAAGAGATGTGGACTAATGAAAAACTGTTTTTT
TRBJ1-5 many - TRBV21-1 CASSKRGLGLRRNQPQHF TGTGCCAGCAGCAAAAGGGGCTTAGGGTTGAGGCGCAATCAGCCCCAGCATTTT
TRBJ2-7 many - TRBV14 CASSLYASGVEQYF TGTGCCAGCAGCCTGTACGCTTCAGGGGTTGAGCAGTACTTC
TRBJ2-1 many TRBD1 TRBV29-1 CSVDGTDYNEQFF TGCAGCGTTGACGGGACAGACTACAATGAGCAGTTCTTC
TRBJ2-5 many TRBD2 TRBV9 CASSVGTSLRETQYF TGTGCCAGCAGCGTAGGGACTAGCTTAAGAGAGACCCAGTACTTC
TRBJ1-5 many - TRBV15 CATSGLGWNQPQHF TGTGCCACCAGCGGACTGGGCTGGAATCAGCCCCAGCATTTT
TRBJ2-7 many TRBD2 TRBV9 CASSLGGGARYEQYF TGTGCCAGCAGCCTAGGCGGGGGGGCCCGATACGAGCAGTACTTC
TRBJ2-3 many - TRBV5-1 CASSAEPDPSTDTQYF TGCGCCAGCAGCGCGGAGCCAGACCCTAGCACAGATACGCAGTATTTT
TRBJ1-6 few - TRBV7-2 CASSLSTVPPLHF TGTGCCAGCAGCTTATCGACAGTTCCACCCCTCCACTTT
TRBJ1-1 many - TRBV20-1 CSARGSVRTEAFF TGCAGTGCTAGAGGCTCTGTGAGGACTGAAGCTTTCTTT
TRBJ2-1 - - TRBV9 CASSVGDSSSYNEQFF TGTGCCAGCAGCGTAGGCGACAGTAGCTCCTACAATGAGCAGTTCTTC
TRBJ2-5 - - TRBV7-9 CASSLVEETQYF TGTGCCAGCAGCTTAGTTGAGGAGACCCAGTACTTC
TRBJ2-1 many - TRBV29-1 CSVGFQRWTYNEQFF TGCAGCGTTGGATTCCAGCGGTGGACTTACAATGAGCAGTTCTTC
TRBJ2-2 many - TRBV5-5 CASSLAGRDSSGELFF TGTGCCAGCAGCTTGGCCGGTCGGGACTCGTCCGGGGAGCTGTTTTTT
TRBJ2-7 few - TRBV7-8 CASSFLGYIYEQYF TGTGCCAGCAGCTTCTTAGGGTATATCTACGAGCAGTACTTC
TRBJ2-7 - - TRBV3-1 CASSQGGQRPNNF TGTGCCAGCAGCCAAGGAGGCCAGCGACCTAACAACTTC
TRBJ2-3 many - TRBV3-1 CASSQEADTQYF TGTGCCAGCAGCCAAGAGGCAGATACGCAGTATTTT
TRBJ2-5 many TRBD2 TRBV7-9 CASSFSGGRETQYF TGTGCCAGCAGCTTTAGCGGGGGGCGAGAGACCCAGTACTTC
TRBJ2-3 many - TRBV6-1 CASSGDTDTQYF TGTGCCAGCAGTGGAGACACAGATACGCAGTATTTT
TRBJ2-7 many - TRBV7-4 CASTYEQYF TGTGCCAGCACCTACGAGCAGTACTTC
TRBJ1-4 - TRBD1 TRBV7-9 CASSLGDRTVNEKLFF TGTGCCAGCAGCTTAGGGGACAGAACGGTTAATGAAAAACTGTTTTTT
TRBJ2-5 many - TRBV4-2 CASRGAQETQYF TGTGCCTCCAGGGGTGCCCAAGAGACCCAGTACTTC
TRBJ2-5 many TRBD2 TRBV11-2 CASSPWGSGGGETQYF TGTGCCAGCAGCCCATGGGGTAGCGGGGGAGGAGAGACCCAGTACTTC
TRBJ1-2 - - TRBV20-1 CSARGPQGSNYGYTF TGCAGTGCTAGAGGTCCACAGGGAAGTAACTATGGCTACACCTTC
TRBJ2-3 many TRBD1 TRBV6-4 CASSVRDRGYDTQYF TGTGCCAGCAGTGTCCGGGACAGGGGGTATGATACGCAGTATTTT
TRBJ1-5 many - TRBV19 CASRRGKDVRIASRQPQHF TGTGCCAGTAGACGTGGGAAAGACGTCCGCATCGCTTCCCGTCAGCCCCAGCATTTT
TRBJ2-3 - TRBD2 TRBV6-2/TRBV6-3 CASSYPLAGGPDTQYF TGTGCCAGCAGTTACCCTTTAGCGGGGGGCCCAGATACGCAGTATTTT
TRBJ2-3 many - TRBV5-1 CASSLTSITDTQYF TGCGCCAGCAGCTTGACAAGTATCACAGATACGCAGTATTTT
TRBJ2-2 many TRBD1 TRBV5-4 CASSFLQGTGELFF TGTGCCAGCAGCTTCCTACAGGGGACCGGGGAGCTGTTTTTT
TRBJ1-1 many - TRBV20-1 CSARRAGWNTEAFF TGCAGTGCTAGACGGGCAGGGTGGAACACTGAAGCTTTCTTT
TRBJ2-1 many TRBD2 TRBV4-1 CASSQEWETSAINEQFF TGCGCCAGCAGCCAAGAATGGGAGACTAGCGCCATCAATGAGCAGTTCTTC
TRBJ2-3 many TRBD2 TRBV28 CASSFRTSGGAWAQYF TGTGCCAGCAGTTTCCGGACTAGCGGGGGGGCCTGGGCGCAGTATTTT
TRBJ2-1 many TRBD1 TRBV29-1 CSVTGQGYNEQFF TGCAGCGTTACGGGACAGGGCTACAATGAGCAGTTCTTC
TRBJ2-6 many - TRBV12-3/TRBV12-4 CASRPGLSFGANVLTF TGTGCCAGCAGACCGGGACTGTCTTTCGGGGCCAACGTCCTGACTTTC
TRBJ2-1 - TRBD2 TRBV5-1 CASSLAPSGLTYNEQFF TGCGCCAGCAGCTTGGCCCCTAGCGGGCTAACCTACAATGAGCAGTTCTTC
TRBJ2-5 many - TRBV3-1 CASSLRAIQETQYF TGTGCCAGCAGTCTTCGAGCCATCCAAGAGACCCAGTACTTC
TRBJ1-2 few - TRBV7-9 CASSLKPFYGYTF TGTGCCAGCAGCCTAAAACCTTTCTATGGCTACACCTTC
TRBJ2-7 many - TRBV5-6 CASSYSGEQYF TGTGCCAGCAGTTATAGTGGCGAGCAGTACTTC